Shown below are 25 T cell receptor beta chains from a single sample sequenced in a study of T-cell reconstitution after alpha-beta-depleted transplantation in children. During its preparation, the TCRbeta library received unique molecular identifiers. TCRdb used MiXCR to reprocess the PCR reads, holding one entry per CDR3 protein. The table has about 190,000 distinct CDR3 sequences, around 10% seen once. The sample here was PBMCs, taken before TCRalphabeta/CD19-depleted stem cell transplant. The receptors stem from a boy between 2 and 10 years old with acute myeloid leukemia, due to receive a stem cell transplant.

This clonotype was seen at least ten times. V and J are TRBV20-1 and TRBJ2-6, with TRBD1 as a possible D gene (7 bases). The CDR3 contains 15 residues. Per germline, CDR1 DFQATT and CDR2 SNEGSKA (reference sequence). V was pared by 3 bases and J by 3 bases, with 12 bases between. The chain's CDR3 is CSASRQGGGANVLTF. The CDR3 DNA follows: TGCAGTGCTAGCAGACAGGGAGGTGGGGCCAACGTCCTGACTTTC.

This clonotype was seen more than once but under ten times. V gene TRBV6-5 combines with J gene TRBJ2-3, with D possibly matching TRBD2 (5 bases). The V and J ends lost 2 bases and 2 bases respectively, with 20 bases between them. Germline CDR1 and CDR2: MNHEY and SVGAGI. CDR3 length: 18 amino acids. The CDR3 bases are TGTGCCAGCAGTTACCGGGGTCAGCCTCGGACCTCCACAGATACGCAGTATTTT. This codes for CASSYRGQPRTSTDTQYF.

This clonotype was seen at least ten times. This rearrangement joins TRBV3-1 to TRBJ2-7; D is unresolved. The CDR3 contains 11 residues. Deletions cut 1 base from V and 2 bases from J, with 0 bases between. The V gene's germline CDR1 is LGHDT and CDR2 YNNKEL (reference sequence). The CDR3 loop is CASSQAYEQYF. The CDR3 region has the DNA TGTGCCAGCAGCCAAGCCTACGAGCAGTACTTC.

This clonotype has ten or more counts. This chain links TRBV20-1 with TRBJ2-3; D is ambiguous. Deletions cut 2 bases from V and 8 bases from J, with 8 bases between. This CDR3 contains 11 residues. CDR1 and CDR2 (germline): DFQATT, SNEGSKA (reference sequence). In DNA, the CDR3 is TGCAGTGCTAGAACCACCGGTACGCAGTATTTT. Its translation: CSARTTGTQYF.

As to this clonotype: A much more abundant neighbour one base away suggests this may be a read error. This chain connects TRBV2 to TRBJ2-1, with TRBD2 as a possible D gene (6 bases). This CDR3 contains 15 residues. The V gene lost 6 bases and the J gene lost 8 bases, with 20 bases spanning the gap. The germline CDR1 and CDR2 sequences are SNHLY and FYNNEI. CDR3 in amino acids: CASSKRLVLYDEQFF. CDR3 nucleotide sequence: TGTGCCAGCAGCAAACGACTAGTACTTTACGATGAGCAGTTCTTC.

There are many counts of this clonotype. The chain employs TRBV11-1 and TRBJ2-3, with TRBD2 identical over 10 bases. The V segment lost 5 bases and the J segment 0 bases; nucleotides outside the gene matches: 14. CDR1 is SGHAT, CDR2 FQDESV, per germline (reference sequence). The CDR3 runs 19 residues. The CDR3 reads CASSPLFSIAGGSTDTQYF. The DNA of the CDR3 is TGTGCCAGCAGCCCCTTATTTTCGATAGCGGGGGGAAGCACAGATACGCAGTATTTT.

This chain uses TRBV7-6 with TRBJ2-2; D ambiguous. The CDR3 runs to 14 residues. In germline, CDR1 is SGHVS, CDR2 FNYEAQ. Trimming removed 0 bases at V and 6 bases at J, with 8 bases between. The CDR3 coding sequence is TGTGCCAGCAGCTTAGCGAGCGTAGCCGGGGAGCTGTTTTTT. Translation: CASSLASVAGELFF.

This clonotype was observed at least ten times. The chain recombines TRBV6-1 with TRBJ1-5, with 9 bases that match TRBD1. Germline lookup yields CDR1 MNHNS and CDR2 SASEGT. CDR3 length: 14 amino acids. V lost 11 bases and J lost 5; bases outside the gene matches: 10. The CDR3 coding sequence is TGTGCCTGTGAGGGACAGGGCAGGTATCAGCCCCAGCATTTT. Amino acid sequence: CACEGQGRYQPQHF.

This clonotype was counted many times. The CDR3 DNA reads as TGCAGTGCCAGGATAGAGGGACTAGCGGGGGGGCCCAGGGAGACCCAGTACTTC. It is translated as CSARIEGLAGGPRETQYF. This chain connects TRBV20-1 to TRBJ2-5, with 16 bases fitting TRBD2. Germline loops: CDR1 DFQATT, CDR2 SNEGSKA (reference sequence). CDR3 length: 18 amino acids. V trimming: 6 bases; J trimming: 5 bases; junction bases outside the gene matches: 15.

This clonotype was detected ten times or more. V is TRBV20-1 and J is TRBJ1-5; perhaps TRBD1 as D (6 bases). The germline V gene has CDR1 DFQATT and CDR2 SNEGSKA (reference sequence). Trimming shortened V by 6 bases and J by 9 bases, and 15 bases separated the two germline ends. The CDR3 totals 12 residues. As DNA, the CDR3 is TGCAGTGCGCAAACAGGGACGCGGCCCCAGCATTTT. Translating gives CSAQTGTRPQHF.

This clonotype showed up many times. The chain has TRBV20-1 and TRBJ1-2; 7 positions agree with TRBD1. Trimming took 5 bases from V and 4 from J; bases not matched to a gene: 4. The CDR3 spans 12 residues. Per germline, CDR1 DFQATT and CDR2 SNEGSKA (reference sequence). The CDR3: CSALQGFYGYTF. CDR3 in DNA: TGCAGTGCTCTACAGGGGTTCTATGGCTACACCTTC.

A remark on this clonotype: A much larger clone differs by one base, so this may be a read error. V usage is TRBV12-3 or TRBV12-4 and J usage is TRBJ2-7; D is undetermined. Deletions cut 8 bases from V and 4 bases from J, with 12 bases between. The CDR3 has 12 residues. CDR3 loop: CASSLPKYEQYV. The CDR3 DNA reads as TGTGCCAGCTCCCTCCCTAAATACGAGCAGTACGTC.

This clonotype was counted ten times or more. This chain uses TRBV12-3 or TRBV12-4 with TRBJ1-1, with D unclear. V shed 3 bases and J shed 8 bases, with 10 bases lying between them. The CDR3 has 12 amino acids. CDR3 coding DNA: TGTGCCAGCAGTTTCGGTAGATCCGAAGCTTTCTTT. The encoded protein is CASSFGRSEAFF.

This clonotype showed up just a few times. The chain combines TRBV6-5 with TRBJ2-2; 7 nucleotides match TRBD2. The CDR3 covers 16 residues. With 0 bases clipped from V and 3 bases from J, the junction kept 4 bases outside the gene matches. Germline CDR1 MNHEY, CDR2 SVGAGI. As DNA, the CDR3 is TGTGCCAGCAGTTACTCGTGGGGGGGGGACACCGGGGAGCTGTTTTTT. Protein sequence: CASSYSWGGDTGELFF.

The sample holds many counts of this clonotype. The rearrangement joins TRBV10-3 to TRBJ1-2; TRBD1 matches at 9 bases. Germline assignment: CDR1 ENHRY and CDR2 SYGVKD. J was trimmed by 5 bases and V by 4 bases; bases with no gene match: 2. CDR3 size: 13 residues. In DNA form, the CDR3 reads TGTGCCATCAGTGCTGACAGGGGGTATGGCTACACCTTC. This sequence encodes CAISADRGYGYTF.

There are many counts of this clonotype. The V gene is TRBV20-1, the J gene TRBJ2-3, with 8 bases aligning to TRBD2. This CDR3 comprises 15 residues. Trimming at V came to 3 bases and at J to 2 bases, leaving 7 bases not matched to a gene. Germline lookup yields CDR1 DFQATT and CDR2 SNEGSKA (reference sequence). CDR3 DNA: TGCAGTGCTAGTTTCACTAGCGGATTCACAGATACGCAGTATTTT. This gives the protein CSASFTSGFTDTQYF.

This clonotype came up many times. The chain joins TRBV7-3 to TRBJ2-1, with D tentatively TRBD2 (6 bases). The CDR3 totals 12 residues. In germline, CDR1 is SGHTA, CDR2 FQGTGA. The germline V and J ends were trimmed by 3 bases and 12 bases, with 12 bases remaining between them. CDR3 region: CASSFRTTGQFF. The CDR3 DNA sequence: TGTGCCAGCAGCTTCCGGACTACAGGGCAGTTCTTC.

This clonotype was detected many times. This chain joins TRBV7-6 and TRBJ2-6, with D possibly being TRBD2 (5 bases). With 5 bases removed from V and 2 bases from J, the gap between germline ends came to 13 bases. The CDR3 runs to 16 residues. Germline values: CDR1 SGHVS, CDR2 FNYEAQ. CDR3 region: CASSPAGRAGANVLTF. The DNA for the CDR3 is TGTGCCAGCAGCCCAGCCGGGCGGGCTGGGGCCAACGTCCTGACTTTC.

This clonotype was picked up many times. This chain uses TRBV11-2 with TRBJ1-1; D uncertain. Germline CDR1 reads SGHAT; CDR2 reads FQNNGV. Trimming pared 0 bases from V and 4 bases from J, leaving 3 bases between. The CDR3 loop spans 12 amino acids. The CDR3 is CASSLDRTEAFF. The CDR3 nucleotides read TGTGCCAGCAGCTTAGATCGCACTGAAGCTTTCTTT.

This clonotype was seen many times. The CDR3: CASSTGQYNEKLFF. For the CDR3, the DNA is TGTGCCAGCAGCACCGGACAGTACAATGAAAAACTGTTTTTT. The chain uses TRBV5-5 and TRBJ1-4; D is possibly TRBD1 (6 bases). The CDR3 runs to 14 residues. Germline V gene sequence: CDR1 SGHKS, CDR2 YYEKEE (reference sequence). V lost 4 bases and J lost 5, with 12 bases in between.

This clonotype was counted many times. This chain connects TRBV12-3 or TRBV12-4 to TRBJ1-2; D is unclear. The CDR3 sequence is 14 residues long. Trimming stripped 5 bases from V and 0 bases from J, with 10 bases between. The CDR3 DNA reads as TGTGCCAGCAGTCAGACACTAGCTAACTATGGCTACACCTTC. It codes for CASSQTLANYGYTF.

This clonotype was recorded at least ten times. The chain couples TRBV20-1 to TRBJ1-1, with unresolved D. The germline gives CDR1 DFQATT, CDR2 SNEGSKA (reference sequence). Trimming pared 4 bases from V and 4 bases from J, leaving 7 bases between. The CDR3 length is 11 residues. The CDR3 bases are TGCAGTGCTATAGTTAGCACTGAAGCTTTCTTT. Translated: CSAIVSTEAFF.

Regarding this clonotype: A much larger clone lies one base from this, so it may be a read error. The chain is built from TRBV2 and TRBJ2-5, with no clear D. The CDR3 runs 13 residues. Per germline, CDR1 SNHLY and CDR2 FYNNEI. V dropped 7 bases and J dropped 5 bases, with 14 bases sitting between them. The CDR3 sequence is CASTTVGQETQYF. In DNA form, the CDR3 reads TGTGCCAGCACGACTGTCGGTCAGGAGACCCAGTACTTC.

This clonotype was seen repeatedly, ten times or more. This chain connects TRBV5-5 to TRBJ1-4; 11 bases match TRBD1. Unmatched junction bases numbered 6, after V lost 4 bases and J lost 7 bases. This CDR3 contains 15 residues. CDR1 is SGHKS, CDR2 YYEKEE, per germline (reference sequence). CDR3 in DNA: TGTGCCAGCAGCCCGGACAGGGGGCGCATTGAAAAACTGTTTTTT. It codes for CASSPDRGRIEKLFF.

This clonotype was recorded at least ten times. The chain carries TRBV19 and TRBJ1-1, with D maybe TRBD1 (6 bases). Trimming shortened V by 9 bases and J by 7 bases, and 24 bases separated the two germline ends. The CDR3 has 15 residues. CDR1 LNHDA and CDR2 SQIVND come from the germline V gene (reference sequence). The CDR3 coding sequence is TGTGCCAGCGCCTTGGACAGCCTCCTGAACGGTGAAGCTTTCTTT. Protein sequence: CASALDSLLNGEAFF.